These 20 T cell receptor beta chains share one sample of origin, sequenced in a study of Ad26.COV2.S vaccination and SARS-CoV-2 variants. Sequenced by immunoSEQ multiplex PCR; TCRdb stores in-frame clones only, minus some. The sample carries some 300,000 clones, around 84% recorded once. Treatment reported: some 19 received Ad26.COV2.S at low or high dose, single or two shots; about 5 received placebo; per-sample allocation not given. Repertoires come from day 63 after the first vaccine or placebo injection. The sequences come from peripheral blood, collected in a trial of Ad26.COV2.S vaccine versus placebo. These receptors all come from a person between 18 and 65 years old who received the Ad26.COV2.S COVID-19 vaccine or a placebo.

V usage is TRBV13 and J usage is TRBJ2-2; 8 bases map to TRBD2. The CDR3 has 16 residues. The germline V gene has CDR1 PRHDT and CDR2 FYEKMQ (reference sequence). V gave up 1 base and J gave up 5 bases; unmatched junction bases: 6. Here the CDR3 DNA reads TGTGCCAGCAGCTTAGTTCGCCGGGAGGGGACCGGGGAGCTGTTTTTT. Its translation is CASSLVRREGTGELFF.

The chain couples TRBV19 to TRBJ1-2; 8 positions match TRBD1. The germline V gene encodes CDR1 LNHDA and CDR2 SQIVND (reference sequence). This CDR3 comprises 14 residues. V dropped 8 bases and J dropped 3; count of bases not matched to a gene: 8. As DNA, the CDR3 is TGTGCCAGTCGCGTTGCAGGGGGCGACTATGGCTACACCTTC. This codes for CASRVAGGDYGYTF. The full variable domain, rest sourced from reference TRBV19 and TRBJ1-2, is DGGITQSPKYLFRKEGQNVTLSCEQNLNHDAMYWYRQDPGQGLRLIYYSQIVNDFQKGDIAEGYSVSREKKESFPLTVTSAQKNPTAFYLCASRVAGGDYGYTFGSGTRLTVV.

The V call is TRBV19, the J call TRBJ2-3, with 8 positions matching TRBD1. Trimming removed 10 bases from V and 1 base from J; junction bases left unmatched: 10. Germline V CDR1 and CDR2: LNHDA, SQIVND (reference sequence). The CDR3 is 15 amino acids. The CDR3 coding sequence is TGTGCCACCCGACCGACAGGGGCGGGCACAGATACGCAGTATTTT. Its protein product is CATRPTGAGTDTQYF.

The chain combines TRBV4-3 with TRBJ2-1, with 9 bases identical to TRBD2. The CDR3 extends over 17 amino acids. Germline V lookup: CDR1 LGHNA, CDR2 YSLEER. V dropped 0 bases and J dropped 4; count of bases not matched to a gene: 7. CDR3 in DNA: TGCGCCAGCAGCCAAGATCAGGGGACTAGCTCTTACAATGAGCAGTTCTTC. It is translated as CASSQDQGTSSYNEQFF.

The CDR3 region has the DNA TGTGCCAGTAGTACGGAAGAGAACACTGAAGCTTTCTTT. This encodes CASSTEENTEAFF. The rearrangement links TRBV19 to TRBJ1-1, with unresolved D. The CDR3 covers 13 residues. Germline CDR1 reads LNHDA; CDR2 reads SQIVND (reference sequence). Trimming removed 4 bases at V and 1 base at J, with 7 bases between.

The V gene is TRBV11-3, the J gene TRBJ2-6; 12 positions agree with TRBD1. Germline V gene sequence: CDR1 SGHNT, CDR2 YENEEA. Trimming at V came to 5 bases and at J to 3 bases, leaving 5 bases not matched to a gene. There are 17 residues in the CDR3. The CDR3 bases are TGTGCCAGCAGCCTAGGGACAGGGGGCGGTGGGGCCAACGTCCTGACTTTC. Translated, it gives CASSLGTGGGGANVLTF.

The chain uses TRBV7-2 and TRBJ2-1, with 10 bases identical to TRBD2. V was pared by 2 bases and J by 2 bases, with 0 bases of the junction left unmatched. There are 15 residues in the CDR3. Per the germline V gene, CDR1 is SGHTA and CDR2 is FQGNSA. The CDR3 nucleotides read TGTGCCAGCAGCTTAAGCGGGGGGGCCTACAATGAGCAGTTCTTC. Encoded protein: CASSLSGGAYNEQFF.

In this sample, this clone turned up a few times. At the DNA level, this CDR3 is encoded by other sequences in the same sample as well. This chain links TRBV9 with TRBJ2-1; 7 bases fit TRBD1. V lost 1 base, J lost 3 bases, and 4 bases stayed unmatched. This CDR3 has 15 amino acids. The germline V gene has CDR1 SGDLS and CDR2 YYNGEE. The CDR3 DNA reads TGTGCCAGCAGCGTACGGGACAGCCTCTACAATGAGCAGTTCTTC. Its translation: CASSVRDSLYNEQFF.

This chain connects TRBV5-6 to TRBJ1-5; D unclear. Germline values: CDR1 SGHDT, CDR2 YYEEEE. The V end was cut by 6 bases, the J end by 0 bases, with 16 bases between. This CDR3 is 16 amino acids long. The CDR3 bases are TGTGCCAGCAACAATTGGGGTTCTGGTAGCAATCAGCCCCAGCATTTT. Its translation: CASNNWGSGSNQPQHF.

The chain recombines TRBV6-6 with TRBJ2-1, with 7 positions matching TRBD2. CDR1 and CDR2 from the germline V gene are MNHNY and SVGAGI (reference sequence). CDR3 length: 15 residues. V shed 4 bases and J 7 bases; nucleotides not matched to a gene: 10. The CDR3 here is CASSSPGTIGNEQFF. Written as DNA, the CDR3 is TGTGCCAGCAGTTCGCCCGGGACTATAGGGAATGAGCAGTTCTTC.

This clone has just a few counts. The junction differs from germline at one of its ends, possibly a read error. The J gene is TRBJ1-1, the V gene TRBV6-1, with 9 bases matching TRBD1. Germline CDR1 and CDR2: MNHNS and SASEGT. The CDR3 extends over 14 amino acids. The CDR3, as DNA: TGTGCCAGCAGAGAAGGGACAGGGAGAACTGAAGCTTTCTTT. Its protein product is CASREGTGRTEAFF.

The chain employs TRBV10-1 and TRBJ2-3, with D perhaps matching TRBD2 (6 bases). V was shortened by 6 bases and J by 0 bases, with 13 bases between the two germline ends. Looked up from germline, CDR1 is WNHNN and CDR2 is SYGVQD (reference sequence). The CDR3 consists of 15 residues. The CDR3 reads CASSPGGASTDTQYF. The CDR3 DNA reads as TGCGCCAGCAGCCCCGGGGGAGCTAGCACAGATACGCAGTATTTT.

The chain links TRBV3-1 (or the pseudogene TRBV3-2) to TRBJ1-4; D remains ambiguous. CDR3 length: 13 residues. Trimming stripped 0 bases from V and 8 bases from J, with 7 bases between. Germline V gene data show CDR1 as LGHDT and CDR2 as YNNKEL (reference sequence). The CDR3 region has the DNA TGTGCCAGCAGCCAAGATATGAGGGAAAAACTGTTTTTT. This sequence encodes CASSQDMREKLFF.

The CDR3: CASSELEKLFF. CDR3 bases: TGTGCCAGCAGTGAACTTGAAAAACTGTTTTTT. This chain links TRBV2 with TRBJ1-4, with D unclear. CDR3 length: 11 residues. Germline V CDR1 and CDR2: SNHLY, FYNNEI. V lost 2 bases to trimming and J lost 7 bases, with 2 bases between them.

The chain recombines TRBV4-1 with TRBJ1-3; 7 bases are a match to TRBD1. Losses at the gene ends were 0 bases for V and 1 base for J; bases not matched to a gene: 9. The V gene's germline CDR1 is MGHRA and CDR2 YSYEKL. The CDR3 covers 18 residues. The CDR3 DNA reads as TGCGCCAGCAGCCAAGACCCTAAAGGACAGGTTTCTGGAAACACCATATATTTT. This codes for CASSQDPKGQVSGNTIYF.

The chain is built from TRBV6-2 or TRBV6-3 and TRBJ2-4, with TRBD2 matching over 7 bases. Trimming removed 0 bases from V and 6 bases from J; junction bases left unmatched: 5. CDR1 and CDR2 (germline): MNHEY, SVGEGT. The CDR3 length is 15 residues. The CDR3 DNA is TGTGCCAGCAGTTACTCGAAAGCGGGGCGAAACATTCAGTACTTC. It is translated as CASSYSKAGRNIQYF.

The CDR3 protein is CASSSGPAVEKLFF. In nucleotides, the CDR3 is TGTGCCAGCAGCTCTGGACCGGCGGTTGAAAAACTGTTTTTT. The rearrangement links TRBV6-5 to TRBJ1-4, with D hard to call. This CDR3 has 14 amino acids. Germline V gives CDR1 MNHEY, CDR2 SVGAGI. Trimming removed 6 bases from V and 7 bases from J, with 15 bases in between.

The chain recombines TRBV2 with TRBJ1-1; a possible D gene is TRBD1 (5 bases). Per germline, CDR1 SNHLY and CDR2 FYNNEI. The CDR3 length is 13 residues. Trimming shortened V by 2 bases and J by 1 base, and 5 bases separated the two germline ends. DNA of the CDR3: TGTGCCAGCAGTGAACAGGGGAACACTGAAGCTTTCTTT. Its protein is CASSEQGNTEAFF.

J is TRBJ1-1 and V is TRBV19; 8 bases line up with TRBD1. This CDR3 is 16 amino acids long. Germline V gives CDR1 LNHDA, CDR2 SQIVND (reference sequence). With 5 bases clipped from V and 5 bases from J, the junction kept 13 bases outside the gene matches. The CDR3 here is CASSPTTGGTVTEAFF. CDR3 in DNA: TGTGCCAGTAGTCCGACTACAGGGGGTACGGTAACTGAAGCTTTCTTT.

This clone appeared a few times. The genes are TRBV18 and TRBJ2-2; D is uncertain. Per germline, CDR1 KGHSH and CDR2 LQKENI. CDR3 length: 13 residues. V was cut by 3 bases and J by 9 bases, with 11 bases left in between. CDR3 sequence reads: CASSPLPARELFF. The DNA for the CDR3 is TGTGCCAGCTCACCCCTCCCTGCCCGGGAGCTGTTTTTT.